Shown below are 4 T cell receptor beta chains from a single sample sequenced in a study of blood T cell repertoires in COVID-19. Libraries were prepared by immunoSEQ multiplex PCR; TCRdb keeps only in-frame clonotypes and omits some of them. The top ten clones hold roughly 19% of a sample with under 200,000 clones, approximately 82% of them seen once. Sequenced input: peripheral blood. These receptor sequences come from a woman between 65 and 79 years old who had recovered from COVID-19.

In this sample, this clone turned up once. The V gene is TRBV27, the J gene TRBJ2-4; 9 bases align to TRBD2. The CDR3 contains 15 residues. CDR1 MNHEY and CDR2 SMNVEV come from the germline V gene (reference sequence). J was trimmed by 11 bases and V by 7 bases; bases with no gene match: 15. In nucleotides, the CDR3 is TGTGCCAGCACCCCCGGGGTTAGCGGGAGCGGGGTTCAGTACTTC. Protein: CASTPGVSGSGVQYF.

The CDR3 DNA sequence: TGTGCCAGCAGCCCCACCCCAGGGGTAGCTGAAGCTTTCTTT. It translates to CASSPTPGVAEAFF. The chain has TRBV9 and TRBJ1-1; a possible D gene is TRBD1 (6 bases). Germline CDR1 is SGDLS and CDR2 is YYNGEE. V was pared by 4 bases and J by 6 bases, with 16 bases between. CDR3 size: 14 residues.

J is TRBJ2-7 and V is TRBV7-3, with D uncertain. CDR3 length equals 13 residues. V was trimmed by 1 base and J by 5 bases, leaving 9 bases between them. Looked up from germline, CDR1 is SGHTA and CDR2 is FQGTGA. CDR3 region: CASSLMATDEQYF. For the CDR3, the DNA is TGTGCCAGCAGCTTAATGGCAACCGACGAGCAGTACTTC.

In its sample, this clone was seen a few times. The V gene is TRBV5-6, the J gene TRBJ1-2; D uncertain. Per the germline V gene, CDR1 is SGHDT and CDR2 is YYEEEE. The ends were cut back, 3 bases at V and 4 bases at J, with 7 bases in the middle. The CDR3 length is 12 residues. The chain's CDR3 is CASSSRAYGYTF. CDR3 coding DNA: TGTGCCAGCAGCTCGAGGGCCTATGGCTACACCTTC.